The next 24 T cell receptor beta chains were all read from a single sample in a study of shared clonotypes between healthy human individuals. Sequencing used immunoSEQ multiplex PCR; TCRdb keeps in-frame clones, though not all of them. The sample contains about 2.1 million clones, roughly 93% of which appear only once. Only CD45RO-negative cells positively selected for CCR7 counted as naive CD8 cells, so terminally differentiated effector memory CD45RA+ cells were excluded. The specimen sequenced was naive CD8+ T cells from PBMCs. The receptors derive from a man between 18 and 35 years old in good health. Some clones in this sample may be carry-over from other donors' samples.

J is TRBJ2-7 and V is TRBV27, with TRBD2 matching over 8 bases. Germline lookup yields CDR1 MNHEY and CDR2 SMNVEV (reference sequence). The CDR3 extends over 16 amino acids. After removal of 5 bases from V and 3 bases from J, the junction contained 12 bases not matched to a gene. The CDR3 loop reads CASSVSMGLVLYEQYF. Here the CDR3 DNA reads TGTGCCAGCAGTGTGAGCATGGGACTAGTCCTCTACGAGCAGTACTTC.

The chain recombines TRBV27 with TRBJ2-5, with D perhaps matching TRBD1 (6 bases). CDR3 length: 16 residues. Germline V lookup: CDR1 MNHEY, CDR2 SMNVEV (reference sequence). Between the trimmed V and J ends, which lost 4 bases and 1 base, there was a span of 16 bases. In DNA form, the CDR3 reads TGTGCCAGCAGTTCCTCGGCAGGGGAATTCCAAGAGACCCAGTACTTC. This sequence encodes CASSSSAGEFQETQYF.

The chain has TRBV4-3 and TRBJ2-1; 9 bases agree with TRBD1. Germline lookup yields CDR1 LGHNA and CDR2 YSLEER. With 3 bases clipped from V and 15 bases from J, the junction kept 12 bases outside the gene matches. This CDR3 comprises 14 residues. The CDR3 here is CASSHLSRGTGLFF. The CDR3 nucleotides read TGCGCCAGCAGCCACCTATCCCGAGGGACAGGGTTGTTCTTC.

The rearrangement uses TRBV6-5 and TRBJ2-1; no clear D gene. Trimming took 4 bases from V and 3 from J, leaving 10 bases between them. Germline values: CDR1 MNHEY, CDR2 SVGAGI. The CDR3 covers 14 residues. The CDR3 spells CASSSDPFYNEQFF. The DNA for the CDR3 is TGTGCCAGCAGTTCCGATCCATTCTACAATGAGCAGTTCTTC.

This sequence joins TRBV7-9 and TRBJ2-2; 7 positions match TRBD2. Germline lookup yields CDR1 SEHNR and CDR2 FQNEAQ (reference sequence). Losses at the gene ends were 5 bases for V and 7 bases for J; bases not matched to a gene: 10. This CDR3 is built from 15 residues. CDR3 loop: CASSGPGGRIGELFF. The CDR3 DNA reads as TGTGCCAGCAGCGGACCCGGGGGGAGAATCGGGGAGCTGTTTTTT.

The rearrangement joins TRBV9 to TRBJ2-7, with 7 bases aligning to TRBD2. CDR1 is SGDLS and CDR2 is YYNGEE in the germline V gene. V lost 6 bases, J lost 0 bases, and 9 bases stayed unmatched. The CDR3 has 15 residues. CDR3 region: CASNRNGGSSYEQYF. In nucleotides, the CDR3 is TGTGCCAGCAATAGAAACGGGGGGAGCTCCTACGAGCAGTACTTC.

The rearrangement uses TRBV5-4 and TRBJ2-1; 8 nucleotides align to TRBD2. In germline, CDR1 is SGHNT, CDR2 YYREEE (reference sequence). CDR3 length equals 15 residues. The V segment lost 2 bases and the J segment 2 bases; nucleotides outside the gene matches: 3. In nucleotides, the CDR3 is TGTGCCAGCAGCTTCAAGCGGGAGACCTACAATGAGCAGTTCTTC. This sequence encodes CASSFKRETYNEQFF.

Only one count was recorded for this clone. The J gene is TRBJ1-1, the V gene TRBV11-2, with D possibly matching TRBD1 (5 bases). The CDR3 covers 13 residues. Germline V gives CDR1 SGHAT, CDR2 FQNNGV. V was clipped by 8 bases and J by 4 bases, with 14 bases between them. CDR3 coding DNA: TGTGCCAGCGGAGAGGGGTTGGGCACTGAAGCTTTCTTT. Protein sequence: CASGEGLGTEAFF.

The chain joins TRBV29-1 to TRBJ2-7; tentatively, D is TRBD2 (6 bases). The CDR3 length is 15 residues. Trimming stripped 5 bases from V and 3 bases from J, with 20 bases between. CDR1 SQVTM and CDR2 ANQGSEA come from the germline V gene. CDR3 protein: CSVYLTSLGIYEQYF. The CDR3 DNA reads TGCAGCGTTTACTTAACTAGCTTAGGAATCTACGAGCAGTACTTC.

V gene TRBV4-1 combines with J gene TRBJ2-7; 8 nucleotides align to TRBD2. Looked up from germline, CDR1 is MGHRA and CDR2 is YSYEKL. The CDR3 loop spans 14 amino acids. The V segment lost 2 bases and the J segment 5 bases; nucleotides outside the gene matches: 5. The CDR3 loop reads CASSQIGSGNEQYF. CDR3 in DNA: TGCGCCAGCAGCCAAATAGGTAGCGGGAACGAGCAGTACTTC.

This clone has ten or more counts. The chain links TRBV6-5 to TRBJ2-1, with D unclear. Germline V gene sequence: CDR1 MNHEY, CDR2 SVGAGI. V was trimmed by 0 bases and J by 9 bases, leaving 12 bases between them. The CDR3 contains 14 residues. The CDR3 loop reads CASSYSSGPGEQFF. The CDR3 bases are TGTGCCAGCAGTTACTCCTCCGGTCCCGGTGAGCAGTTCTTC.

This clone was found once. The genes are TRBV4-3 and TRBJ2-6; D gene uncertain. This CDR3 has 20 residues. Germline V lookup: CDR1 LGHNA, CDR2 YSLEER. V was trimmed by 0 bases and J by 7 bases, leaving 25 bases between them. CDR3 residues: CASSQDWAALYKFGANVLTF. CDR3 sequence (DNA): TGCGCCAGCAGCCAAGATTGGGCAGCGCTTTACAAGTTTGGAGCCAACGTCCTGACTTTC.

The chain employs TRBV10-3 and TRBJ2-1; 11 bases align to TRBD1. The germline CDR1 and CDR2 sequences are ENHRY and SYGVKD. V was clipped by 8 bases and J by 8 bases; unmatched bases: 5. There are 13 residues in the CDR3. The CDR3 region has the DNA TGTGCCATCGGGACAGGGGGTTATTATGAGCAGTTCTTC. This encodes CAIGTGGYYEQFF.

The rearrangement joins TRBV28 to TRBJ2-7, with 13 bases aligning to TRBD2. Germline trimming cut 6 bases from V and 1 base from J; bases unmatched to any gene: 9. This CDR3 comprises 17 residues. Germline CDR1 MDHEN, CDR2 SYDVKM. This CDR3 reads CASSSPTLAGGSYEQYF. The CDR3 DNA sequence: TGTGCCAGCAGCTCCCCCACACTAGCGGGAGGGTCCTACGAGCAGTACTTC. The variable domain in full, completed from reference TRBV28 and TRBJ2-7, reads DVKVTQSSRYLVKRTGEKVFLECVQDMDHENMFWYRQDPGLGLRLIYFSYDVKMKEKGDIPEGYSVSREKKERFSLILESASTNQTSMYLCASSSPTLAGGSYEQYFGPGTRLTVT.

The chain is built from TRBV7-6 and TRBJ2-7, with 10 bases identical to TRBD2. CDR3 length: 14 residues. Germline values: CDR1 SGHVS, CDR2 FNYEAQ. V lost 5 bases, J lost 2 bases, and 3 bases stayed unmatched. CDR3 sequence reads: CASSPSGRAYEQYF. The CDR3 DNA is TGTGCCAGCAGCCCCAGCGGGAGGGCCTACGAGCAGTACTTC.

The count of this clone is one. The chain employs TRBV5-4 and TRBJ2-2; D may be TRBD2 (6 bases). Germline CDR1 SGHNT, CDR2 YYREEE (reference sequence). The CDR3 contains 12 residues. V dropped 10 bases and J dropped 6 bases, with 13 bases sitting between them. CDR3 protein: CAHMEGSGELFF. Here the CDR3 DNA reads TGTGCCCACATGGAGGGGTCCGGGGAGCTGTTTTTT.

This chain joins TRBV27 and TRBJ2-6, with TRBD2 matching 10 bases. V gave up 5 bases and J gave up 3 bases; unmatched junction bases: 4. CDR1 is MNHEY and CDR2 is SMNVEV in the germline V gene (reference sequence). The CDR3 is made up of 16 amino acids. The CDR3 is CASSPIAGGGANVLTF. The DNA for the CDR3 is TGTGCCAGCAGTCCCATAGCGGGAGGTGGGGCCAACGTCCTGACTTTC.

The chain recombines TRBV7-8 with TRBJ2-5; TRBD1 is a possible D gene (5 bases). V was pared by 1 base and J by 3 bases, with 15 bases between. CDR3 length equals 16 residues. Per the germline V gene, CDR1 is SGHVS and CDR2 is FQNEAQ. CDR3 residues: CASSLGVTLDKETQYF. In nucleotides, the CDR3 is TGTGCCAGCAGCTTAGGAGTGACTTTGGACAAAGAGACCCAGTACTTC. Drawing the rest from reference TRBV7-8 and TRBJ2-5, the complete variable domain is GAGVSQSPRYKVAKRGQDVALRCDPISGHVSLFWYQQALGQGPEFLTYFQNEAQLDKSGLPSDRFFAERPEGSVSTLKIQRTQQEDSAVYLCASSLGVTLDKETQYFGPGTRLLVL.

The V call is TRBV25-1, the J call TRBJ1-2, with a tentative D call TRBD1 (5 bases). CDR1 and CDR2 from the germline V gene are MGHDK and SYGVNS. With 5 bases removed from V and 4 bases from J, the gap between germline ends came to 14 bases. The CDR3 extends over 14 amino acids. The CDR3 protein is CASSYKGAGYGYTF. In DNA form, the CDR3 reads TGTGCCAGCAGTTACAAAGGGGCGGGCTATGGCTACACCTTC.

The V and J genes are TRBV4-1 and TRBJ2-7, with no clear D. The CDR3 runs to 14 residues. V lost 3 bases to trimming and J lost 1 base, with 10 bases between them. Germline-derived CDR1 and CDR2 are MGHRA and YSYEKL. The CDR3 sequence: CASSHSSRSYEQYF. The CDR3 region has the DNA TGCGCCAGCAGCCATTCTTCCAGGTCCTACGAGCAGTACTTC.

Worth noting for this clone: The same CDR3 also results from other DNA sequences found in this sample. V is TRBV7-9 and J is TRBJ1-4, with D perhaps matching TRBD1 (6 bases). This CDR3 has 13 amino acids. Germline CDR1 is SEHNR and CDR2 is FQNEAQ (reference sequence). Trimming removed 6 bases from V and 3 bases from J, with 8 bases in between. The CDR3 region has the DNA TGTGCCAGCAGACAGGGTGCTAATGAAAAACTGTTTTTT. This translates into CASRQGANEKLFF.

There are a few counts of this clone. The chain couples TRBV29-1 to TRBJ1-1, with D possibly TRBD1 on 5 matching bases. CDR3 size: 14 residues. CDR1 and CDR2 (germline): SQVTM, ANQGSEA. Trimming removed 4 bases from V and 5 bases from J, with 17 bases in between. The CDR3 DNA sequence: TGCAGCGTTGGGTCAATGGGGGTACGTACTGAAGCTTTCTTT. Its protein product is CSVGSMGVRTEAFF.

J is TRBJ2-2 and V is TRBV30, with 13 bases matching TRBD2. V dropped 0 bases and J dropped 9; count of bases not matched to a gene: 13. The length of the CDR3 is 18 residues. Germline-derived CDR1 and CDR2 are GTSNPN and SVGIG (reference sequence). CDR3 coding DNA: TGTGCCTGGAGTGTCAAGCCACCGGGACTAGCGGGACCCCGGGAGCTGTTTTTT. As protein: CAWSVKPPGLAGPRELFF.

The J gene is TRBJ2-3, the V gene TRBV19; 8 bases line up with TRBD1. The germline CDR1 and CDR2 sequences are LNHDA and SQIVND (reference sequence). CDR3 length: 16 residues. Unmatched junction bases numbered 9, after V lost 3 bases and J lost 4 bases. The CDR3 spells CASSMGGTGPADTQYF. As DNA, the CDR3 is TGTGCCAGTAGTATGGGCGGGACAGGTCCTGCAGATACGCAGTATTTT.